This T cell receptor (beta chain) was recovered during a study of early T cells in non-severe SARS-CoV-2 infection (dated by TCRdb to about 2021). For context, the study as a whole: Bulk RNA from unsorted whole blood was used for TCR sequencing, so alpha and beta chains could not be paired. Study-wide conclusions, independent of this receptor: Matching against VDJdb was skewed toward anti-spike CD8 responses, likely underestimated virus-specific expansions, and missed private and CD4 specificities.

The study was a case-control design nested within a healthcare worker cohort in London, UK, with weekly nasopharyngeal swab PCR tests and blood sampling. Healthcare workers were recruited between 23 and 31 March 2020, during the week of the UK lockdown, and were followed weekly for up to about 15 weeks. This clonotype was counted a few times. Its antigen is still unknown. There are no base qualities to consult, and no much larger clone falls within one base. Library method: 5' RACE. TCRdb names NextSeq 500 as the instrument used. The TCR library protocol attached unique molecular identifiers to individual cDNA molecules to correct for sequencing error and PCR bias. Sequencing covered both TCR alpha and beta chains, and within each sample the abundances of alpha and beta sequences were tightly co-correlated. For the original study's pipeline: Decombinator V4 was used to annotate the V gene, J gene and CDR3 of the TCR sequences. TCRs were defined as expanded if a significant change between any two time points was detected under a Poisson model with p below 0.0001. TCR abundances were normalised to the total number of TCRs sequenced per sample and were expressed as counts per million. TRAV1-2 paired with TRAJ12, TRAJ20 or TRAJ33 defined MAIT TCRs, while TRAV10 paired with TRAJ18 defined iNKT TCRs. VDJdb, accessed 1 November 2021, was searched for CMV, EBV and SARS-CoV-2 annotated TCRs, with TCRs annotated for multiple antigens excluded. The raw public reads went through TCRdb reprocessing: fastp at Q25, MiXCR clone calling, in-frame beta chains kept. Entries that share a CDR3 protein sequence are merged under the most common genes and DNA. TCRdb, not the authors, supplied the V and J calls. Counted in this sample were roughly 34,000 distinct CDR3 sequences; less than 7.5% of them appeared once. Roughly a quarter of the sample is taken by the ten largest.

The CDR3 starts with the cysteine, ends with the phenylalanine, and has 16 residues. Here the CDR3 DNA is all that survives: 48 bases in frame from base 1. The V end loses 0 bases and the J end loses 0 bases, and a stretch of 9 bases separates them. The germline V gene encodes CDR1 SGHDN and CDR2 FVKESK. Sequencing used whole blood, obtained at baseline. The sequence came from an adult who was a healthcare worker with PCR-confirmed SARS-CoV-2 infection or an uninfected control (not recorded which). This chain joins TRBV14 to TRBJ2-1; no D gene call is confident. CDR3 region: CASSQDPPASYNEQFF. The nucleotide sequence reads TGTGCCAGCAGCCAAGATCCTCCAGCCTCCTACAATGAGCAGTTCTTC.